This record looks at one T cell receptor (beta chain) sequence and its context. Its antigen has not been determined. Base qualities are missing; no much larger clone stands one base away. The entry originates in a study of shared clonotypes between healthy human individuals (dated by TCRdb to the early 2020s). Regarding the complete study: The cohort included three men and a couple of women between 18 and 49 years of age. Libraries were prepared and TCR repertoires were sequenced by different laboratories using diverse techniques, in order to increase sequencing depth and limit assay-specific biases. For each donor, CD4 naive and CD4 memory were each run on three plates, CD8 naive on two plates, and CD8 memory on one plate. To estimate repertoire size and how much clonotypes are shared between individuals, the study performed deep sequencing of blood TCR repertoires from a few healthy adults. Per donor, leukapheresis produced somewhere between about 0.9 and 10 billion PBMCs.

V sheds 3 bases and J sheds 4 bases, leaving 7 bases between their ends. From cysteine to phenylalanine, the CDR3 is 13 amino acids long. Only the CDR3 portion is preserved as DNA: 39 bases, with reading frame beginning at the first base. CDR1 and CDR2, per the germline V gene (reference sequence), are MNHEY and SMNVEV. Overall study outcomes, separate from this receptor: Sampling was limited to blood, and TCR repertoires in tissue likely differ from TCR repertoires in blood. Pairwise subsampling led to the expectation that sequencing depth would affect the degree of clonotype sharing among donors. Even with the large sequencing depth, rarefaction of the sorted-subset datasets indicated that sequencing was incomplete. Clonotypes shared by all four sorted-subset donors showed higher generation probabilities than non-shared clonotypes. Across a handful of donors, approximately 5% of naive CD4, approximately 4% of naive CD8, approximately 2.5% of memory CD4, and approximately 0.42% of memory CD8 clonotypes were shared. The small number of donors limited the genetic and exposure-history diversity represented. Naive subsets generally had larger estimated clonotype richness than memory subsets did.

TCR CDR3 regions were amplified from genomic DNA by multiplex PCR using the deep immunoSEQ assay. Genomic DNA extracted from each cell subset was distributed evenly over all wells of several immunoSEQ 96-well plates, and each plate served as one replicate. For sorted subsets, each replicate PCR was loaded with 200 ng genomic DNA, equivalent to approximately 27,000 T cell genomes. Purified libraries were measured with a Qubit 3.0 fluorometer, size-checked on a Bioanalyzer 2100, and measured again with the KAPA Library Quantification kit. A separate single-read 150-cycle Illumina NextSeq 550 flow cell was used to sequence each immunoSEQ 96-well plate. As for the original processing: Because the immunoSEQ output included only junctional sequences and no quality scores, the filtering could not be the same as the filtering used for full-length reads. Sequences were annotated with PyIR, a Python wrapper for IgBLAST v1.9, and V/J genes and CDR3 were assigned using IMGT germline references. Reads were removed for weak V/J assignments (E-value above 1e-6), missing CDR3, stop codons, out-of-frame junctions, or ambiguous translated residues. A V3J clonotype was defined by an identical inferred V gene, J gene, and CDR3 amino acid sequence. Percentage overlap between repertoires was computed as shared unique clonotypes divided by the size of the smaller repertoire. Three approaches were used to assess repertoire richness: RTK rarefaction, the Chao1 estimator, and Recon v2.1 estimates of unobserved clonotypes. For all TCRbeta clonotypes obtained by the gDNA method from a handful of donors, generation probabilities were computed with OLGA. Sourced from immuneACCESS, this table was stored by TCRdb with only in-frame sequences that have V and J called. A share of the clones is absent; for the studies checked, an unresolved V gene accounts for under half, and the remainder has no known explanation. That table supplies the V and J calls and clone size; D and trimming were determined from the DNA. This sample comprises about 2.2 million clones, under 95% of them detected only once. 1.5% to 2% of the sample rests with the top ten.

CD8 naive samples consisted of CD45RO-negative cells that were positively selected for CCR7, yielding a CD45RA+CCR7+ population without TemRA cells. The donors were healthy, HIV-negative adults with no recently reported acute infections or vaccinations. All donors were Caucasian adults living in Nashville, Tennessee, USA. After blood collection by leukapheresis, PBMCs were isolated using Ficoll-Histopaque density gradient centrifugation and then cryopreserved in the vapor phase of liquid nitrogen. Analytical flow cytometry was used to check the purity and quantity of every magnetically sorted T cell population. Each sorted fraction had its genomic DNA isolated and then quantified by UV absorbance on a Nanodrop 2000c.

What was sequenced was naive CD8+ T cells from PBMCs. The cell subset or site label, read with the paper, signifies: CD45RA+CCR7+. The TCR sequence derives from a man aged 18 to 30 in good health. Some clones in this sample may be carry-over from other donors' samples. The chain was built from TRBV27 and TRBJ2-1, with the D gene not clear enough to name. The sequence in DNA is TGTGCCAGCAGTTTGCACGCTTACAATGAGCAGTTCTTC. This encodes CASSLHAYNEQFF.